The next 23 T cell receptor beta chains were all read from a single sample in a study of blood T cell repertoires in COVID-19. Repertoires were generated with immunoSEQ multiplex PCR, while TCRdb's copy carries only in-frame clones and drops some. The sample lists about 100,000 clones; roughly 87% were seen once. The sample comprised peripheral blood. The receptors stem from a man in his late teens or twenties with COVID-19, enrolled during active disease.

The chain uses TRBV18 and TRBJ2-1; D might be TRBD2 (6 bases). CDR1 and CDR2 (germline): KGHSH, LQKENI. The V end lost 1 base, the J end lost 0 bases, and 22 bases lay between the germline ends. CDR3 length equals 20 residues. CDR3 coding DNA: TGTGCCAGCTCACCACTTAGGGGACTGGGGCGGCCAAGCTCCTACAATGAGCAGTTCTTC. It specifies CASSPLRGLGRPSSYNEQFF.

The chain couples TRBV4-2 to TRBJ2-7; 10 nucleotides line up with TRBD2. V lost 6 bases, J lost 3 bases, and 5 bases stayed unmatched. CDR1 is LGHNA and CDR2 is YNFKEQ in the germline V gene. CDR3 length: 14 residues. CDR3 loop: CASSRTSGIYEQYF. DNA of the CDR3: TGTGCCAGCAGTCGGACTAGCGGCATCTACGAGCAGTACTTC.

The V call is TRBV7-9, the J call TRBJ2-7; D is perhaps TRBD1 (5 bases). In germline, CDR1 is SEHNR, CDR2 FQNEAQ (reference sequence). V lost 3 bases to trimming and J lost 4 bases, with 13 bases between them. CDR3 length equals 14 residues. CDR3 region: CASSLDTNPYEQYF. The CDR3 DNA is TGTGCCAGCAGCTTGGACACCAATCCTTACGAGCAGTACTTC.

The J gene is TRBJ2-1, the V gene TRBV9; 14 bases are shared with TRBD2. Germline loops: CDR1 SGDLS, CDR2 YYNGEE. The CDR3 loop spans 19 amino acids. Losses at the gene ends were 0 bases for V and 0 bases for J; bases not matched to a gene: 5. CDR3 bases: TGTGCCAGCAGCGTAGCTACGGGGACTAGCGGGAGCTCCTACAATGAGCAGTTCTTC. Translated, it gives CASSVATGTSGSSYNEQFF.

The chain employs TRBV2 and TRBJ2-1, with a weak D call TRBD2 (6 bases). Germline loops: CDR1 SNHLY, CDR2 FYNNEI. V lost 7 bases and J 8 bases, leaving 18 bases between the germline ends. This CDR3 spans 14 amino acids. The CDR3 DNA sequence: TGTGCCAGCACCGGGACTTTAGCCGACGATGAGCAGTTCTTC. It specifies CASTGTLADDEQFF.

The CDR3 spells CASSRPRQGLGETQYF. The CDR3 DNA reads TGTGCCAGCAGCCGCCCGCGACAGGGGTTGGGGGAGACCCAGTACTTC. The chain is built from TRBV3-1 (or the pseudogene TRBV3-2) and TRBJ2-5; 8 bases agree with TRBD1. The germline CDR1 and CDR2 sequences are LGHDT and YNNKEL (reference sequence). The trim removed 4 bases at V and 5 bases at J, leaving 12 bases unmatched. The CDR3 is 16 residues long.

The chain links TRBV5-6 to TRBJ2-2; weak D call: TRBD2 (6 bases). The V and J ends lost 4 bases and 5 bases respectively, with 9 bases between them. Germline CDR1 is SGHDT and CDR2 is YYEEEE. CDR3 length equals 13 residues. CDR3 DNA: TGTGCCAGCAGCCTAGGGACTACCGGGGAGCTGTTTTTT. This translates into CASSLGTTGELFF.

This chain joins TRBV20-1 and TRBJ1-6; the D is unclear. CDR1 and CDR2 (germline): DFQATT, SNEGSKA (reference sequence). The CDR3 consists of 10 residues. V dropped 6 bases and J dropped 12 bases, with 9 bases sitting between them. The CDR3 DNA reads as TGCAGTGCAGTTGAGGGACCCCTCCACTTT. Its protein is CSAVEGPLHF.

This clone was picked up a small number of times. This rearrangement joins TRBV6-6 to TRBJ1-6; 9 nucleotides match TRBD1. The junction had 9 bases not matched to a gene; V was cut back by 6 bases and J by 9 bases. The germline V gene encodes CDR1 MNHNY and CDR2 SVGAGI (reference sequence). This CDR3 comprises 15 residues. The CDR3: CASSSSRQGVSPLHF. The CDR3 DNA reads TGTGCCAGCAGCTCATCGAGACAGGGGGTTTCACCCCTCCACTTT.

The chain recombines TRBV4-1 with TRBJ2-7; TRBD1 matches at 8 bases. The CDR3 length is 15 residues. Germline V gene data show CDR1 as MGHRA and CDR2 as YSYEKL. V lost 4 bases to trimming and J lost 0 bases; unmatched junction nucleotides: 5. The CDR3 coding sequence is TGCGCCAGCAGCCTCTACAGGGGGAGCTCCTACGAGCAGTACTTC. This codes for CASSLYRGSSYEQYF.

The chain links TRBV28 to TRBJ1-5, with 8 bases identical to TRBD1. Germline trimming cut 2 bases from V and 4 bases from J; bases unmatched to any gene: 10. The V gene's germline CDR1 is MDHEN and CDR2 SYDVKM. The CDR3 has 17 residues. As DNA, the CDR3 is TGTGCCAGCAGTTTACCACCCTGGACAGGGCGGAATCAGCCCCAGCATTTT. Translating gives CASSLPPWTGRNQPQHF.

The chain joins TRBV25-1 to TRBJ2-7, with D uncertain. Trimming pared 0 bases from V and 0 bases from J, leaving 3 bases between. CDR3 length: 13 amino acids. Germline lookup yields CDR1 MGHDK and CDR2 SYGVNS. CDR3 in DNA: TGTGCCAGCAGTGAATACAGCTCCTACGAGCAGTACTTC. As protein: CASSEYSSYEQYF.

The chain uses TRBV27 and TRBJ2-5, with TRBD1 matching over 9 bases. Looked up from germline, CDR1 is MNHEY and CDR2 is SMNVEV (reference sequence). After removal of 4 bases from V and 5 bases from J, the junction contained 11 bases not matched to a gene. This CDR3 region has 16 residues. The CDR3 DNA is TGTGCCAGCAGTTCGTCGTGGACAGGGGTTAAGGAGACCCAGTACTTC. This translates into CASSSSWTGVKETQYF.

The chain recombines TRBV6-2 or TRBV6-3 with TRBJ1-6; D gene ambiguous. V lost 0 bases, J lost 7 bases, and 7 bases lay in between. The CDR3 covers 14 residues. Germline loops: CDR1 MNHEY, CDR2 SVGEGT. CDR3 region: CASSYSVRNSPLHF. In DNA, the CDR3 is TGTGCCAGCAGTTACTCCGTGCGGAATTCACCCCTCCACTTT.

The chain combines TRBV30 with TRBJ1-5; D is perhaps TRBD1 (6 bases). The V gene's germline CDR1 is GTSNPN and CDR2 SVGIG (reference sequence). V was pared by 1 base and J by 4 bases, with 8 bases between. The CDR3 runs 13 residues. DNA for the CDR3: TGTGCCTGGAGTGAAACAGGGAATCAGCCCCAGCATTTT. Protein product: CAWSETGNQPQHF. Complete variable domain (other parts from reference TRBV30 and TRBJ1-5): SQTIHQWPATLVQPVGSPLSLECTVEGTSNPNLYWYRQAAGRGLQLLFYSVGIGQISSEVPQNLSASRPQDRQFILSSKKLLLSDSGFYLCAWSETGNQPQHFGDGTRLSIL.

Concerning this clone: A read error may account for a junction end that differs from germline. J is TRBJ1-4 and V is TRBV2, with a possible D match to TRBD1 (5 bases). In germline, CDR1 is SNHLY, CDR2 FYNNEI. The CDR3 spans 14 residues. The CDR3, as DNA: TGTGCCAGCAGTGACGGGCAGGGTAATGAAAAACTGCTTTTT. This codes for CASSDGQGNEKLLF.

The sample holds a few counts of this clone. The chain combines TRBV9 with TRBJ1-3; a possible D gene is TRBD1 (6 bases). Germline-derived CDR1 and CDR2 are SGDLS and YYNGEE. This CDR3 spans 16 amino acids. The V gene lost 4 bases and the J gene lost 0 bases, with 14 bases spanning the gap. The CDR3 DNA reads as TGTGCCAGCAGCCCGGTTACAGGGAACTCTGGAAACACCATATATTTT. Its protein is CASSPVTGNSGNTIYF.

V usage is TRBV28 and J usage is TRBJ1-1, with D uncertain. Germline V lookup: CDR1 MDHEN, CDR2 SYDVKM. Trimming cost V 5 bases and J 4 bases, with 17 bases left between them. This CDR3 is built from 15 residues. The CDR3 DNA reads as TGTGCCAGCAGTGTACAGATAAGCCGGGGCACTGAAGCTTTCTTT. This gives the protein CASSVQISRGTEAFF.

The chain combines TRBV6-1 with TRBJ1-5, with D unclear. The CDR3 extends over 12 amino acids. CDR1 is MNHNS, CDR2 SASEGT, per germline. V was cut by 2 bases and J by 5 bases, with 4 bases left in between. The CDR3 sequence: CASSEIDQPQHF. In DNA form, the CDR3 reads TGTGCCAGCAGTGAAATAGATCAGCCCCAGCATTTT.

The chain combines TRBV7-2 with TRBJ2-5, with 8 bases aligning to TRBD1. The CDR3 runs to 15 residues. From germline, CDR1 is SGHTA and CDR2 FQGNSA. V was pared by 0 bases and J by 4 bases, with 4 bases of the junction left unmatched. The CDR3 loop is CASSLARTGRETQYF. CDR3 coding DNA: TGTGCCAGCAGCTTAGCACGGACAGGGAGAGAGACCCAGTACTTC.

The CDR3 loop is CASSTDGQNSYEQYF. The CDR3 nucleotides read TGTGCCAGCAGCACCGACGGACAAAACTCCTACGAGCAGTACTTC. The rearrangement joins TRBV9 to TRBJ2-7; TRBD1 is a possible D gene (5 bases). This CDR3 has 15 residues. CDR1 is SGDLS, CDR2 YYNGEE, per germline. V lost 4 bases, J lost 0 bases, and 14 bases lay in between. Variable domain in full (rest from reference TRBV9 and TRBJ2-7): DSGVTQTPKHLITATGQRVTLRCSPRSGDLSVYWYQQSLDQGLQFLIQYYNGEERAKGNILERFSAQQFPDLHSELNLSSLELGDSALYFCASSTDGQNSYEQYFGPGTRLTVT.

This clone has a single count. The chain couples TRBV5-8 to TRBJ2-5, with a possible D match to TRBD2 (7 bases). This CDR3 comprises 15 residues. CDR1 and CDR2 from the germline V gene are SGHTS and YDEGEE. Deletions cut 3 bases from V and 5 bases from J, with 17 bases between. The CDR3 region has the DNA TGTGCCAGCAGCTCCGTCGGGGGGCCTTTTGAGACCCAGTACTTC. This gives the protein CASSSVGGPFETQYF.

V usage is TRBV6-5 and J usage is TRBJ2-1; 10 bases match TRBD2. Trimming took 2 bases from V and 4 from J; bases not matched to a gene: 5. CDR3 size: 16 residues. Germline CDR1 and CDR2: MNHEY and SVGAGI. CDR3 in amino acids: CASSYPTSGEYNEQFF. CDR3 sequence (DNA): TGTGCCAGCAGTTACCCCACTAGCGGGGAATACAATGAGCAGTTCTTC.